This TCR beta chain was retrieved from a study of blood T cells in healthy people across ages. Overall study findings and caveats: Naive T cell percentage and TCR beta diversity correlated strongly.

Healthy individuals of Caucasian origin from Russia, aged roughly 6 to 95, served as donors. Drawing of peripheral blood yielded 8.5 to 10 milliliters from each donor. Combining a sample-barcoded 5' primer with a J-beta primer mix, a second PCR ran for about 6 to 12 cycles. Using its own MiXCR run on the 5' RACE reads, TCRdb lists one record per CDR3 protein. The table shows around 580,000 distinct CDR3 sequences, with roughly 48% occurring only once. The J segment lost 6 bases and the V segment lost 1 base, leaving 3 bases of the junction unmatched. The CDR3 runs to 14 residues. CDR1 SGHTA and CDR2 FQGNSA come from the germline V gene. Note on this clonotype: Its antigen is unidentified.

V usage is TRBV7-2 and J usage is TRBJ2-3; 8 bases match TRBD1. The sample comprised blood. The source is a man of 80 years or more in good health. CDR3 residues: CASSLENRGDTQYF. CDR3 DNA: TGTGCCAGCAGCTTAGAGAACAGGGGGGATACGCAGTATTTT. The whole variable domain, remainder taken from reference TRBV7-2 and TRBJ2-3, is GAGVSQSPSNKVTEKGKDVELRCDPISGHTALYWYRQSLGQGLEFLIYFQGNSAPDKSGLPSDRFSAERTGGSVSTLTIQRTQQEDSAVYLCASSLENRGDTQYFGPGTRLTVL.